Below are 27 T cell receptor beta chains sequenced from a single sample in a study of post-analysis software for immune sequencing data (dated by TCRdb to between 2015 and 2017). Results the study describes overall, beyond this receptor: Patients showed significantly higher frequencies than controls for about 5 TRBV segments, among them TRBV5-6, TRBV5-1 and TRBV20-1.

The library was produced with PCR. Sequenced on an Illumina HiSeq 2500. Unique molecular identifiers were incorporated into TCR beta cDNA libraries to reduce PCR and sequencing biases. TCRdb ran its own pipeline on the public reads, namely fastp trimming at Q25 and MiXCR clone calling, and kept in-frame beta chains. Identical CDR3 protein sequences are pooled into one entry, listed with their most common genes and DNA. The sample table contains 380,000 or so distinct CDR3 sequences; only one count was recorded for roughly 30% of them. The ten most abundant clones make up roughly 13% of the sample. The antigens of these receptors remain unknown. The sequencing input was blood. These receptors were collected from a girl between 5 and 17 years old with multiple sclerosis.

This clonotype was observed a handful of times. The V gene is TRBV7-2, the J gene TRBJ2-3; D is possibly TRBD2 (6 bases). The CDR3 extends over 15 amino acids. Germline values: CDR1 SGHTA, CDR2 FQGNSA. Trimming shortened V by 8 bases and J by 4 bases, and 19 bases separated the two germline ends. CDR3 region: CASSRRGGGADTQYF. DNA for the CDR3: TGTGCCAGCTCCCGCCGGGGCGGAGGGGCAGATACGCAGTATTTT.

The CDR3: CASSGTPTYEQFF. CDR3 nucleotides: TGTGCCAGCAGTGGTACCCCTACCTATGAGCAGTTCTTC. The chain recombines TRBV12-3 or TRBV12-4 with TRBJ2-1, with unresolved D. CDR3 length: 13 amino acids. The V and J ends lost 5 bases and 8 bases respectively, with 13 bases between them.

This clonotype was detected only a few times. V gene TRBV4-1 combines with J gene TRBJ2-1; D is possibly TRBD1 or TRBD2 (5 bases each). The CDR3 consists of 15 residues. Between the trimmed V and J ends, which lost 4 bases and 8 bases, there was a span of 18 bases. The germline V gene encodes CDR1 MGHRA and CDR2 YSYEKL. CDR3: CASSRRDGSVDEQFF. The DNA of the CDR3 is TGCGCCAGCAGCCGACGGGACGGATCGGTCGATGAGCAGTTCTTC.

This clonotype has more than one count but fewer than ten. Written as DNA, the CDR3 is TGCAGTGCGGACGGACAGCTCACCTACTACGAGCAGTACTTC. Translating gives CSADGQLTYYEQYF. This chain uses TRBV20-1 with TRBJ2-4; D perhaps matches TRBD1 (6 bases). The DNA end favors TRBJ2-7, so the J call may be wrong. Germline values: CDR1 DFQATT, CDR2 SNEGSKA (reference sequence). This CDR3 region has 14 residues.

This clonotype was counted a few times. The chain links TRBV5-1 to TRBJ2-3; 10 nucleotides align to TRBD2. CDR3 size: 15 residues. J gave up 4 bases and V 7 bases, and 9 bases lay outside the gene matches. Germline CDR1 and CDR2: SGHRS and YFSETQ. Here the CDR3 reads CASRSGTSVADTQYF. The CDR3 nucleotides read TGCGCCAGCCGTTCCGGGACTAGCGTAGCAGATACGCAGTATTTT.

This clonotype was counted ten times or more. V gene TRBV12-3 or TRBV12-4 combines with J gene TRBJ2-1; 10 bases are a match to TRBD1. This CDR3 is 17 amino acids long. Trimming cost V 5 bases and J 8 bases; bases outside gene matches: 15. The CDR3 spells CASSTAGQGRGKDEQFF. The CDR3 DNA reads TGTGCCAGCAGTACCGCGGGACAGGGGAGGGGTAAGGATGAGCAGTTCTTC.

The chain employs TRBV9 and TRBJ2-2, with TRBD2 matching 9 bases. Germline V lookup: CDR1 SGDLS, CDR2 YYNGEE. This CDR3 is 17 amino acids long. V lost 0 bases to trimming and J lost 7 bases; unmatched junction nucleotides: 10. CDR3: CASSVANRRGGIGELFF. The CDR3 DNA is TGTGCCAGCAGCGTAGCTAACAGGCGGGGGGGCATCGGGGAGCTGTTTTTT. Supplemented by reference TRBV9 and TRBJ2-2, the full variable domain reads DSGVTQTPKHLITATGQRVTLRCSPRSGDLSVYWYQQSLDQGLQFLIQYYNGEERAKGNILERFSAQQFPDLHSELNLSSLELGDSALYFCASSVANRRGGIGELFFGEGSRLTVL.

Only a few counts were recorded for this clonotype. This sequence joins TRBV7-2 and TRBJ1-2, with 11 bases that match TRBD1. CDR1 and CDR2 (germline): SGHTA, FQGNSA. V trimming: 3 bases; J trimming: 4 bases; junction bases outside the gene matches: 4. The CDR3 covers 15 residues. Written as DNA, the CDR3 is TGTGCCAGCAGCTTGGACAGGGGGCAAGGCTATGGCTACACCTTC. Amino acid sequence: CASSLDRGQGYGYTF.

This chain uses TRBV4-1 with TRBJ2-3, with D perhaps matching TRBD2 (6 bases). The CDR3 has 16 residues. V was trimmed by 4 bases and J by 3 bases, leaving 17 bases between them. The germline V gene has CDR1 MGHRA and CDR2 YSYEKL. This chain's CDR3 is CASSPPGRLETDTQYF. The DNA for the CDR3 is TGCGCCAGCAGCCCACCCGGAAGACTAGAGACAGATACGCAGTATTTT.

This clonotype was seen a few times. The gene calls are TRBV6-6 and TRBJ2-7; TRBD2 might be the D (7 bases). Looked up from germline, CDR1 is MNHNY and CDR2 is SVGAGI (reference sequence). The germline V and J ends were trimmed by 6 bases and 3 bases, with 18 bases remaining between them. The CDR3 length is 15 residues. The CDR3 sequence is CASRPDGGPYYEQYF. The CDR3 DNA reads TGTGCCAGCAGACCGGACGGGGGGCCTTACTACGAGCAGTACTTC.

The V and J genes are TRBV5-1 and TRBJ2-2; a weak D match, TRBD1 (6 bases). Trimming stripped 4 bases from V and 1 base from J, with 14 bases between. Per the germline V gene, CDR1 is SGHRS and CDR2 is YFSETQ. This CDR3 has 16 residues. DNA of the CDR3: TGCGCCAGCAGCCCATCCGGGACAAAGAACACCGGGGAGCTGTTTTTT. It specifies CASSPSGTKNTGELFF.

CDR3 sequence reads: CASSLPGQRDEQFF. CDR3 nucleotides: TGTGCCAGCAGTTTACCCGGACAGAGAGATGAGCAGTTCTTC. This chain links TRBV28 with TRBJ2-1; possible D gene TRBD1, 6 bases. The CDR3 covers 14 residues. In germline, CDR1 is MDHEN, CDR2 SYDVKM. V gave up 2 bases and J gave up 8 bases, with 13 bases separating them.

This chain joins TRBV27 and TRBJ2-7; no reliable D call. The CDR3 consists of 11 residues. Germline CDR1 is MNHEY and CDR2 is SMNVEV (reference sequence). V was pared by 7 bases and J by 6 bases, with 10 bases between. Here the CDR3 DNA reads TGTGCCAGCAACCATCTGGTCGAGCAGTACTTC. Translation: CASNHLVEQYF.

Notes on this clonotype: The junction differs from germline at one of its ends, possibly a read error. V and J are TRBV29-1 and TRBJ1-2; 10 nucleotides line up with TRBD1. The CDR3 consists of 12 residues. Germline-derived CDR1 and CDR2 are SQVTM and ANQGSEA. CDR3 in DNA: TGCAGCGTTGCGCGGACAGGGGGAGGCTACATCTTC. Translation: CSVARTGGGYIF.

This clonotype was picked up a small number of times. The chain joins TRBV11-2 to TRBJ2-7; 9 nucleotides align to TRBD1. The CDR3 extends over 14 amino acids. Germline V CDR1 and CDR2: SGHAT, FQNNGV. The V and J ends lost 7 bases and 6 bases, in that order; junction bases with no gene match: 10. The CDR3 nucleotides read TGTGCCAGCAACACGGGGGACAGGGCCGCCGAGCAGTACTTC. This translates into CASNTGDRAAEQYF.

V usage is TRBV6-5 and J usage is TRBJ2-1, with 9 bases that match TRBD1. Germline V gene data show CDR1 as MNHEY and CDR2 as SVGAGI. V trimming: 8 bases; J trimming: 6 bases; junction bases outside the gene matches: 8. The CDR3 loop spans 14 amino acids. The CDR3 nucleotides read TGTGCCAGCCGTCGAGGACAGGGGCCCAATGAGCAGTTCTTC. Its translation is CASRRGQGPNEQFF.

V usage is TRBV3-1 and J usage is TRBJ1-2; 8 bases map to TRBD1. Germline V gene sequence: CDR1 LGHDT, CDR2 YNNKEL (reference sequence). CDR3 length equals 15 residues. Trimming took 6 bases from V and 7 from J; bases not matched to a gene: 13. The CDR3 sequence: CASRGTGHKHVGYTF. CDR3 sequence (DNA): TGTGCCAGCAGAGGGACAGGCCACAAGCATGTTGGCTACACCTTC.

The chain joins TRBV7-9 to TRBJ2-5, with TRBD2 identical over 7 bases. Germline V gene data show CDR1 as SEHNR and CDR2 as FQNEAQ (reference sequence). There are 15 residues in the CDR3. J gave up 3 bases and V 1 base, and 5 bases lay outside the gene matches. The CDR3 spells CASSLGSSGKETQYF. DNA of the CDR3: TGTGCCAGCAGCTTAGGTTCTAGCGGAAAAGAGACCCAGTACTTC.

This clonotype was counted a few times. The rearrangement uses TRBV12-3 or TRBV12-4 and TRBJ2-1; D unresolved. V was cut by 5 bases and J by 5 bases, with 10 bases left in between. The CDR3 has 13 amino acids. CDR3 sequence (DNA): TGTGCCAGCAGTCACGAGGCGGACAATGAGCAGTTCTTC. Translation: CASSHEADNEQFF.

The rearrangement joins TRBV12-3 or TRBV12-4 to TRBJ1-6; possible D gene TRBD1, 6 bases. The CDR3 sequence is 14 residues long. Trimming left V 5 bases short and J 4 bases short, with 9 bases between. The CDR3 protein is CASSPGQYNSPLHF. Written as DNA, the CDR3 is TGTGCCAGCAGTCCAGGACAGTATAATTCACCCCTCCACTTT.

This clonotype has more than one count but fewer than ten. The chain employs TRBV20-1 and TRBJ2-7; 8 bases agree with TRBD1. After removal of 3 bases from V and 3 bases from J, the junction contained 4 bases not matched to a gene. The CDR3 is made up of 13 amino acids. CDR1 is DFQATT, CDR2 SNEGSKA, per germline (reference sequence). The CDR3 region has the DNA TGCAGTGCTAGCCGGGACAGGAACTACGAGCAGTACTTC. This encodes CSASRDRNYEQYF.

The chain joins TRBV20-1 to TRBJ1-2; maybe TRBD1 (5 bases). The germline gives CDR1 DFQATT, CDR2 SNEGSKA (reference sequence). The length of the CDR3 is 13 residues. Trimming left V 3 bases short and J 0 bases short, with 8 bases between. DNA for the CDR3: TGCAGTGCTAGGGACAAAACTAACTATGGCTACACCTTC. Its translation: CSARDKTNYGYTF.

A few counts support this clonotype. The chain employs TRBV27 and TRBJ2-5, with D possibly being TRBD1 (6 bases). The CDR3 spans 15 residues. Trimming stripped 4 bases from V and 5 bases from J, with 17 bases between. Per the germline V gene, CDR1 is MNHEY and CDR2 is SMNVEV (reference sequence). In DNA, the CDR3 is TGTGCCAGCAGTTCAGTGACCGGGACACTGGAGACCCAGTACTTC. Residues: CASSSVTGTLETQYF.

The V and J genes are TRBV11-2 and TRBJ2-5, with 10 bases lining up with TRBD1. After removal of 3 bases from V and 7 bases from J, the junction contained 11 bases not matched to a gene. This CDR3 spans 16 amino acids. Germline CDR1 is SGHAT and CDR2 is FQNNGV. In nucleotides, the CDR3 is TGTGCCAGCAGCTTCCCCGGGACAGGGGTTTCTGGGACCCAGTACTTC. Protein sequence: CASSFPGTGVSGTQYF.

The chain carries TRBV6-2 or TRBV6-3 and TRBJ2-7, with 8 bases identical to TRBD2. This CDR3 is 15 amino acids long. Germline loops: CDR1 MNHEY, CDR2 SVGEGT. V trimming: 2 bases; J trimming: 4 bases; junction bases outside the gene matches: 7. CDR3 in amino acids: CASSYTQRGTYEQYF. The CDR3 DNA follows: TGTGCCAGCAGTTACACCCAGCGGGGGACATACGAGCAGTACTTC.

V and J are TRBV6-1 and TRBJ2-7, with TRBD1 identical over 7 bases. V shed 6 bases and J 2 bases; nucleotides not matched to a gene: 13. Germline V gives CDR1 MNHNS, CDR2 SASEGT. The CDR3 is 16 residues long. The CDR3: CASRPIGTVGTYEQYF. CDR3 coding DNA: TGTGCCAGCAGGCCCATCGGGACAGTCGGGACCTACGAGCAGTACTTC.

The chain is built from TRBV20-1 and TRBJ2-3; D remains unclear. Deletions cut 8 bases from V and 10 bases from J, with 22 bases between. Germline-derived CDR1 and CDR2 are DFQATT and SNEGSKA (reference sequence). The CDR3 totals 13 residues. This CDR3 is CSSGLPGSLAQYF. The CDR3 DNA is TGCAGTTCTGGGCTTCCGGGCTCCCTGGCGCAGTATTTT.